The rows below give T cell receptor beta chains drawn from one sample of a study of blood T cells in healthy people across ages. TCRdb reanalysed the 5' RACE reads using MiXCR and keeps one entry per CDR3 protein. Counted here are over 1,500,000 distinct CDR3 sequences, roughly two fifths occurring once; the ten biggest clones make up approximately 22%. The sequencing input was blood. The receptors were sampled from a human donor in good health. Both conserved end residues are part of each CDR3. The D gene is left open where the match is weak. Size values are once, few and many counts, or a class for expanded clones, and some rows have none.

d_call	j_call	clone_size	v_call	cdr3_nt	cdr3_aa
.	TRBJ2-5	few	TRBV7-8	TGTGCCAGCAAATTGGTTGGCAGGAAAGAGACCCAGTACTTC	CASKLVGRKETQYF
.	TRBJ2-3	once	TRBV29-1	TGCAGCGTTGAGAAAGCCGCCACAGATATGCAGTATTTT	CSVEKAATDMQYF
TRBD2	TRBJ2-3	.	TRBV20-1	TGCAGTGCTAGAGGGGAGCGGGGTACAGATACGCAGTATTTT	CSARGERGTDTQYF
.	TRBJ2-4	.	TRBV15	TGTGCCACCAGCAGAGAATGGGGGGCCAAAAACATTCAGTATTTC	CATSREWGAKNIQYF
TRBD1	TRBJ1-1	.	TRBV5-1	TGCGCCAGCAAGTGGTACAGGGGGGCTGAAGCTTTCTTT	CASKWYRGAEAFF
TRBD2	TRBJ2-5	once	TRBV7-2	TGTGCCAGCAGCGTCGGGCTAGCGGGGACCCTGGGGGAGACCCAGTACTTC	CASSVGLAGTLGETQYF
.	TRBJ2-7	once	TRBV20-1	TGCAGTGCGAGTGGGGTGATACCCTACGAGCAGTACTTC	CSASGVIPYEQYF
.	TRBJ2-6	few	TRBV6-1	TGTGCCAGCAGTGCCCGAGGTGCCCACTCTGGGGCCAACGTCCTGACTTTC	CASSARGAHSGANVLTF
TRBD2	TRBJ2-1	few	TRBV5-1	TGCGCCAGCAGCTTGAGGACTAGCGGGGACCGCAGAGAGCAGTTCTTC	CASSLRTSGDRREQFF
TRBD2	TRBJ2-7	few	TRBV5-5	TGTGCCAGCAGCTTGGCCGGGCGGGGGAGCTCCTACGAGCAGTACTTC	CASSLAGRGSSYEQYF
.	TRBJ2-3	.	TRBV5-6	TGTGCCAGCTACATGTGGGGGGGCTCGGATACGCAGTATTTT	CASYMWGGSDTQYF
TRBD2	TRBJ2-1	.	TRBV20-1	TGCAGGGCGCTTACGGGGGGTTTGGGGCAGTTCTTC	CRALTGGLGQFF
.	TRBJ2-7	few	TRBV28	TGTGCCAGCAGTACCCAGGGTTTCAGGGGCGAGCAGTACTTC	CASSTQGFRGEQYF
.	TRBJ2-5	few	TRBV7-2	TGTGCCAGCAGCTCGAGCTCACAGGGACTCCAAGAGACCCAGTACTTC	CASSSSSQGLQETQYF
TRBD2	TRBJ2-5	.	TRBV7-2	TGTGCCAGCAGCCCGATGAGGACTAGTGAGACCCAGTACTTC	CASSPMRTSETQYF
.	TRBJ2-7	.	TRBV5-6	TGTGCCAGCAACAATGGACGGGGGTACGAGCAGTACTTC	CASNNGRGYEQYF
.	TRBJ2-7	few	TRBV5-1	TGCGCCAGCAGCCCCCTTGGATATGACGAGCAGTACTTC	CASSPLGYDEQYF
.	TRBJ2-1	.	TRBV12-5	TGTGCTAGCCACGGAGCCCCGACACTCTCCTACAATGAGCAGTTCTTC	CASHGAPTLSYNEQFF
.	TRBJ1-2	few	TRBV27	TGTGCCAGCAGCAACAGCTATGGCTACACCTTC	CASSNSYGYTF
.	TRBJ1-5	.	TRBV5-1	TGCGCCAGCAGCTTGGAGGCGAACGATCTGCCCCAGCATTTT	CASSLEANDLPQHF
.	TRBJ1-4	.	TRBV6-5	TGTGCCAGCAGTTACGTACAGGGATCCACTAATGAAAAACTGTTTTTT	CASSYVQGSTNEKLFF
TRBD1	TRBJ1-1	.	TRBV7-6	TGTGCCAGCAGCTTGGGACAGGGGTATCCCACTGAAGCTTTCTTT	CASSLGQGYPTEAFF
.	TRBJ2-3	.	TRBV5-1	TGCGCCAGCAGCCCCTGGGGAGCCGCAAGCACAGATACGCAGTATTTT	CASSPWGAASTDTQYF
.	TRBJ2-3	.	TRBV18	TGTGCCGGCTCACCAGGAGGGGGCGTAGATACGCAGTATTTT	CAGSPGGGVDTQYF
TRBD1	TRBJ2-1	.	TRBV9	TGTGCCAGCAGCGGCGACAGGGGTGAGGGCGAGCAGTTCTTC	CASSGDRGEGEQFF
.	TRBJ2-4	few	TRBV27	TGTGCCAGCAGTTCTACAGGGTTCAAAAACATTCAGTACTTC	CASSSTGFKNIQYF
TRBD1	TRBJ1-1	.	TRBV5-8	TGTGCCAGCAGCTTGAGGGGGCAAGCGGCTTTCTTT	CASSLRGQAAFF
.	TRBJ1-2	.	TRBV7-2	TGTGCCAGCAGCCCCCGGGCAGCGCCAGCTAACTATGGCTACACCTTC	CASSPRAAPANYGYTF
TRBD2	TRBJ2-3	.	TRBV20-1	TGCAGTGCGCGCCCTAGCGGGGTCCTTTTCTCCGGGCAGTATTTT	CSARPSGVLFSGQYF
TRBD2	TRBJ2-7	.	TRBV6-6	TGTGCCAGCAGTTACGATAGCGGGGTCGGGTCCCAGTACTTC	CASSYDSGVGSQYF
TRBD2	TRBJ2-1	.	TRBV5-1	TGCGCCAGCAGCTTTCTGGTAGCGGGAGTTAGCTCCTACAATGAGCAGTTCTTC	CASSFLVAGVSSYNEQFF
.	TRBJ2-3	few	TRBV12-3/TRBV12-4	TGTGCCAGCAACCCTCTTCGGGGTAACACAGATACGCAGTATTTT	CASNPLRGNTDTQYF
TRBD1	TRBJ1-2	.	TRBV10-3	TGTGCCGCCGGGACAGGGGGCGACTATGGCTACACCTTC	CAAGTGGDYGYTF
.	TRBJ1-5	.	TRBV27	TGTGCCAGCACAGCGGGGGGAACGGGGAACCAGCCCCAGCATTTT	CASTAGGTGNQPQHF
.	TRBJ2-2	.	TRBV9	TGTGCCAGCAGCGTATCGGGGGCGGGCACCGGGGAGCTGTTTTTT	CASSVSGAGTGELFF